One and the same sample provided the 29 T cell receptor beta chains below, sequenced in a study of T cell repertoires in aging, cancer and after chemotherapy. The template was genomic DNA from peripheral blood, not RNA. A mixed TRB-A/B primer pool amplified rearranged TRB by multiplex touch-down PCR. TCRdb ran MiXCR on the multiplex PCR reads and lists one entry per CDR3 protein. The data contain approximately 2,300 distinct CDR3 sequences, 50% to 75% of them seen just once; the ten biggest clones take up about 24%. The sample taken for sequencing was blood. Receptor source: a human donor with a solid tumor.

The chain is built from TRBV20-1 and TRBJ2-7; TRBD2 matches at 13 bases. Germline values: CDR1 DFQATT, CDR2 SNEGSKA (reference sequence). V dropped 5 bases and J dropped 12; count of bases not matched to a gene: 10. The CDR3 is 13 residues long. For the CDR3, the DNA is TGCAGTGCTCCGACCGGGACTAGCGGGACGTTGTACTTC. This translates into CSAPTGTSGTLYF.

This chain uses TRBV5-4 with TRBJ1-6; TRBD1 agrees at 9 bases. The CDR3 is 14 amino acids. Looked up from germline, CDR1 is SGHNT and CDR2 is YYREEE (reference sequence). V dropped 4 bases and J dropped 7; count of bases not matched to a gene: 3. CDR3 protein: CASSTGQGNSPLHF. CDR3 nucleotide sequence: TGTGCCAGCAGCACCGGACAGGGGAATTCACCCCTCCACTTT. The full variable domain, its missing parts supplied by reference TRBV5-4 and TRBJ1-6, is ETGVTQSPTHLIKTRGQQVTLRCSSQSGHNTVSWYQQALGQGPQFIFQYYREEENGRGNFPPRFSGLQFPNYSSELNVNALELDDSALYLCASSTGQGNSPLHFGNGTRLTVT.

The chain employs TRBV6-5 and TRBJ2-1, with D possibly being TRBD2 (6 bases). This CDR3 region has 16 residues. The V and J ends lost 1 base and 1 base respectively, with 11 bases between them. CDR1 and CDR2 (germline): MNHEY, SVGAGI. CDR3 amino acids: CASSYFRDSSYNEQFF. DNA of the CDR3: TGTGCCAGCAGTTACTTTAGGGACTCTTCCTACAATGAGCAGTTCTTC.

This clonotype has a handful of counts. The gene calls are TRBV27 and TRBJ2-1; D is possibly TRBD1 (5 bases). The CDR3 is 12 amino acids. Germline CDR1 MNHEY, CDR2 SMNVEV (reference sequence). V lost 5 bases, J lost 15 bases, and 17 bases lay in between. This chain's CDR3 is CASSPDSLPRFF. The CDR3 coding sequence is TGTGCCAGCAGTCCCGACAGCCTCCCGAGGTTCTTC.

The chain recombines TRBV20-1 with TRBJ2-1; maybe TRBD1 (5 bases). The CDR3 runs to 13 residues. Germline values: CDR1 DFQATT, CDR2 SNEGSKA (reference sequence). With 5 bases removed from V and 8 bases from J, the gap between germline ends came to 16 bases. The CDR3 reads CSAPPQGKDEQFF. As DNA, the CDR3 is TGCAGTGCTCCTCCTCAGGGCAAGGATGAGCAGTTCTTC.

This chain uses TRBV19 with TRBJ1-5; 7 nucleotides line up with TRBD1. CDR3 size: 16 residues. V trimming: 5 bases; J trimming: 3 bases; junction bases outside the gene matches: 10. In germline, CDR1 is LNHDA, CDR2 SQIVND (reference sequence). The CDR3 loop is CASSRSRQGHNQPQHF. CDR3 bases: TGTGCCAGTAGTCGGAGCCGACAGGGTCACAATCAGCCCCAGCATTTT.

V is TRBV5-6 and J is TRBJ2-7, with D perhaps TRBD1 (5 bases). V was trimmed by 0 bases and J by 4 bases, leaving 11 bases between them. Per germline, CDR1 SGHDT and CDR2 YYEEEE. The CDR3 is 14 amino acids. CDR3 amino acids: CASSLAGSVYEQYF. The CDR3 region has the DNA TGTGCCAGCAGCTTGGCAGGGTCCGTTTACGAGCAGTACTTC.

The V gene is TRBV29-1, the J gene TRBJ2-5; D ambiguous. V was shortened by 4 bases and J by 0 bases, with 6 bases between the two germline ends. The CDR3 has 12 residues. CDR1 is SQVTM, CDR2 ANQGSEA, per germline. Here the CDR3 DNA reads TGCAGCGTTGTTGGGAACCAAGAGACCCAGTACTTC. It translates to CSVVGNQETQYF.

CDR3 sequence: CASSPWGGSGMDYEQYF. In DNA form, the CDR3 reads TGTGCCAGTAGCCCCTGGGGCGGGAGCGGAATGGACTACGAGCAGTACTTC. J is TRBJ2-7 and V is TRBV19, with 7 bases fitting TRBD2. CDR1 and CDR2 (germline): LNHDA, SQIVND (reference sequence). The CDR3 covers 17 residues. The junction had 17 bases not matched to a gene; V was cut back by 6 bases and J by 3 bases. The whole variable domain, remainder taken from reference TRBV19 and TRBJ2-7, is DGGITQSPKYLFRKEGQNVTLSCEQNLNHDAMYWYRQDPGQGLRLIYYSQIVNDFQKGDIAEGYSVSREKKESFPLTVTSAQKNPTAFYLCASSPWGGSGMDYEQYFGPGTRLTVT.

The chain combines TRBV11-2 with TRBJ1-6; no firm D call. This CDR3 has 14 residues. V was clipped by 1 base and J by 10 bases, with 11 bases between them. Germline lookup yields CDR1 SGHAT and CDR2 FQNNGV. CDR3 coding DNA: TGTGCCAGCAGCTTAGGGTCCGGTGAATCACCCCTCCACTTT. Amino acids: CASSLGSGESPLHF.

This clonotype has a handful of counts. V usage is TRBV27 and J usage is TRBJ2-7; TRBD2 aligns across 14 bases. Per germline, CDR1 MNHEY and CDR2 SMNVEV (reference sequence). The ends lost 5 bases at V and 3 bases at J; junction bases unmatched: 6. The CDR3 totals 16 residues. This chain's CDR3 is CASSRWTSGRIYEQYF. CDR3 sequence (DNA): TGTGCCAGCAGTCGCTGGACTAGCGGGAGGATCTACGAGCAGTACTTC.

The V and J genes are TRBV19 and TRBJ1-1, with D maybe TRBD1 (5 bases). V lost 6 bases to trimming and J lost 1 base, with 12 bases between them. The CDR3 has 14 amino acids. Germline CDR1 and CDR2: LNHDA and SQIVND (reference sequence). This CDR3 reads CASRRQGPNTEAFF. DNA of the CDR3: TGTGCCAGTAGGAGGCAGGGACCGAACACTGAAGCTTTCTTT.

This rearrangement joins TRBV13 to TRBJ2-1; 7 bases fit TRBD2. Germline-derived CDR1 and CDR2 are PRHDT and FYEKMQ (reference sequence). V gave up 4 bases and J gave up 9 bases; unmatched junction bases: 9. There are 14 residues in the CDR3. The CDR3, as DNA: TGTGCCAGCAGCTCAAGGACTAGTAATTTTGAGCAGTTCTTC. Protein product: CASSSRTSNFEQFF.

This chain uses TRBV27 with TRBJ2-1; D gene ambiguous. Germline assignment: CDR1 MNHEY and CDR2 SMNVEV (reference sequence). Trimming shortened V by 4 bases and J by 4 bases, and 5 bases separated the two germline ends. This CDR3 spans 12 amino acids. For the CDR3, the DNA is TGTGCCAGCAGTTCGCTTTACAATGAGCAGTTCTTC. Residues: CASSSLYNEQFF.

This clonotype was observed a few times. V usage is TRBV19 and J usage is TRBJ2-7, with D tentatively TRBD1 or TRBD2 (5 bases each). The CDR3 is made up of 14 amino acids. Germline CDR1 is LNHDA and CDR2 is SQIVND (reference sequence). V dropped 7 bases and J dropped 0 bases, with 13 bases sitting between them. In DNA, the CDR3 is TGTGCCAGTAAACCGGGACCTAGCTCCTACGAGCAGTACTTC. Translation gives CASKPGPSSYEQYF.

The CDR3 here is CASSLKLATNEKLFF. CDR3 in DNA: TGCGCCAGCAGCTTGAAACTCGCAACTAATGAAAAACTGTTTTTT. The chain recombines TRBV5-1 with TRBJ1-4; D not certain. Looked up from germline, CDR1 is SGHRS and CDR2 is YFSETQ. The V gene lost 1 base and the J gene lost 0 bases, with 7 bases spanning the gap. The CDR3 has 15 residues.

This clonotype was recorded only once. The chain is built from TRBV6-5 and TRBJ1-2, with a weak D call TRBD1 (6 bases). The V and J ends lost 2 bases and 2 bases respectively, with 9 bases between them. Germline-derived CDR1 and CDR2 are MNHEY and SVGAGI. This CDR3 comprises 14 residues. In nucleotides, the CDR3 is TGTGCCAGCAGTTACATAGGGGGAAACTATGGCTACACCTTC. Translating it yields CASSYIGGNYGYTF.

This clonotype came up a few times. V gene TRBV19 combines with J gene TRBJ2-2; the match to TRBD1 covers 7 bases. This CDR3 is 15 amino acids long. CDR1 LNHDA and CDR2 SQIVND come from the germline V gene (reference sequence). With 5 bases clipped from V and 2 bases from J, the junction kept 5 bases outside the gene matches. The CDR3 spells CASSPTGSNTGELFF. CDR3 nucleotide sequence: TGTGCCAGTAGTCCGACAGGGTCAAACACCGGGGAGCTGTTTTTT.

CDR3 protein: CASSWDLESSYEQYF. In DNA, the CDR3 is TGTGCCAGCAGCTGGGACTTAGAGAGCTCCTACGAGCAGTACTTC. This chain uses TRBV7-2 with TRBJ2-7; D is possibly TRBD2 (6 bases). The germline gives CDR1 SGHTA, CDR2 FQGNSA. This CDR3 region has 15 residues. Deletions cut 4 bases from V and 0 bases from J, with 13 bases between.

The chain has TRBV20-1 and TRBJ2-7; D is perhaps TRBD1 (6 bases). The CDR3 has 15 residues. Trimming removed 0 bases at V and 5 bases at J, with 17 bases between. Germline V gene sequence: CDR1 DFQATT, CDR2 SNEGSKA (reference sequence). CDR3 sequence reads: CSARDWQGQVNEQYF. The CDR3 DNA reads as TGCAGTGCTAGAGATTGGCAGGGGCAAGTTAACGAGCAGTACTTC.

This chain links TRBV6-1 with TRBJ2-7; 11 bases are shared with TRBD2. The junction had 8 bases not matched to a gene; V was cut back by 6 bases and J by 1 base. The germline gives CDR1 MNHNS, CDR2 SASEGT. CDR3 length equals 16 residues. The CDR3 nucleotides are TGTGCCAGCAGAGTTACTAGCGGGGGATTATCCTACGAGCAGTACTTC. This translates into CASRVTSGGLSYEQYF.

The chain employs TRBV6-5 and TRBJ2-2, with 9 bases aligning to TRBD1. Germline values: CDR1 MNHEY, CDR2 SVGAGI. J was trimmed by 4 bases and V by 6 bases; bases with no gene match: 6. CDR3 length equals 15 residues. In nucleotides, the CDR3 is TGTGCCAGCAGGATCCGGGACAGGGTCACCGGGGAGCTGTTTTTT. This translates into CASRIRDRVTGELFF.

V and J are TRBV28 and TRBJ1-6; D is perhaps TRBD1 (6 bases). The V end was cut by 9 bases, the J end by 8 bases, with 17 bases between. The CDR3 has 14 amino acids. CDR1 MDHEN and CDR2 SYDVKM come from the germline V gene. CDR3 residues: CASRRQVFDSPLHF. CDR3 in DNA: TGTGCCAGTAGAAGACAGGTTTTTGATTCACCCCTCCACTTT.

The chain has TRBV19 and TRBJ1-3; the D is unclear. The germline V and J ends were trimmed by 6 bases and 9 bases, with 9 bases remaining between them. This CDR3 region has 11 residues. The germline V gene encodes CDR1 LNHDA and CDR2 SQIVND (reference sequence). The CDR3 reads CASRTFGTIYF. CDR3 DNA sequence: TGTGCCAGTAGAACGTTTGGCACCATATATTTT.

J is TRBJ2-6 and V is TRBV29-1; D may be TRBD1 (6 bases). V lost 3 bases and J lost 0, with 9 bases in between. Germline V gene data show CDR1 as SQVTM and CDR2 as ANQGSEA. The CDR3 runs to 15 residues. The CDR3 bases are TGCAGCGTTGAGGGCAGGGGCTCTGGGGCCAACGTCCTGACTTTC. This gives the protein CSVEGRGSGANVLTF.

This clonotype occurred a few times. V is TRBV20-1 and J is TRBJ1-4; a weak D match, TRBD1 (6 bases). In germline, CDR1 is DFQATT, CDR2 SNEGSKA (reference sequence). V lost 3 bases and J 8 bases, leaving 13 bases between the germline ends. This CDR3 region has 13 residues. Written as DNA, the CDR3 is TGCAGTGCTAGTGAGGGGGGCGACGAAAAACTGTTTTTT. Its translation is CSASEGGDEKLFF.

The rearrangement uses TRBV20-1 and TRBJ1-5, with D uncertain. V lost 0 bases, J lost 1 base, and 13 bases lay in between. This CDR3 has 16 amino acids. Germline V CDR1 and CDR2: DFQATT, SNEGSKA (reference sequence). The CDR3 here is CSARDVFGGSNQPQHF. Here the CDR3 DNA reads TGCAGTGCTAGAGATGTGTTTGGCGGGAGCAATCAGCCCCAGCATTTT.

This sequence joins TRBV6-6 and TRBJ2-5; a possible D gene is TRBD2 (6 bases). The V and J ends lost 5 bases and 6 bases respectively, with 19 bases between them. The CDR3 is 15 amino acids. CDR1 MNHNY and CDR2 SVGAGI come from the germline V gene (reference sequence). CDR3 nucleotides: TGTGCCAGCAGTCAACCCGGGAGTAGCTCACAGACCCAGTACTTC. Translating it yields CASSQPGSSSQTQYF.

The chain combines TRBV7-9 with TRBJ1-1; possible D gene TRBD1, 6 bases. The germline V gene has CDR1 SEHNR and CDR2 FQNEAQ (reference sequence). Trimming shortened V by 5 bases and J by 5 bases, and 12 bases separated the two germline ends. The CDR3 length is 13 residues. The CDR3 DNA is TGTGCCAGCAGCGCACTACAGGGTACTGAAGCTTTCTTT. Its protein is CASSALQGTEAFF.